Below, 25 T cell receptor beta chains from the same sample are listed, as sequenced in a study of identical twins' blood T cells. TCRdb reanalysed the 5' RACE reads using MiXCR and keeps one entry per CDR3 protein. The sample includes a few hundred thousand distinct CDR3 sequences, over 25% of them seen just once. The material sequenced was PBMCs. The receptor set was obtained from a woman aged 18-49 years in good health.

This chain links TRBV18 with TRBJ2-2; TRBD1 might be the D (6 bases). CDR3 length: 16 residues. Trimming took 6 bases from V and 1 from J, leaving 15 bases between them. Germline V CDR1 and CDR2: KGHSH, LQKENI. The CDR3 DNA sequence: TGTGCCAGCTCCCCCCAGGGACACCTGAACACCGGGGAGCTGTTTTTT. It specifies CASSPQGHLNTGELFF.

The chain joins TRBV6-1 to TRBJ2-6; D might be TRBD1 or TRBD2, each matching 5 bases. The germline CDR1 and CDR2 sequences are MNHNS and SASEGT. V was shortened by 4 bases and J by 0 bases, with 10 bases between the two germline ends. The CDR3 totals 16 residues. The CDR3 reads CASSGEGLSGANVLTF. The CDR3 DNA sequence: TGTGCCAGCAGTGGCGAGGGGCTCTCTGGGGCCAACGTCCTGACTTTC.

The rearrangement joins TRBV25-1 to TRBJ2-1, with 13 bases identical to TRBD2. CDR3 length: 20 residues. The junction had 13 bases not matched to a gene; V was cut back by 5 bases and J by 0 bases. The V gene's germline CDR1 is MGHDK and CDR2 SYGVNS. The CDR3 region is CASSSPGTSGVPASYNEQFF. The CDR3 nucleotides read TGTGCCAGCAGTTCACCCGGGACTAGCGGGGTCCCGGCCTCCTACAATGAGCAGTTCTTC.

A note on this clonotype: Compared with germline, one end of the junction differs, possibly owing to a read error. The rearrangement links TRBV6-2 or TRBV6-3 to TRBJ1-5, with D unresolved. This CDR3 has 14 amino acids. Germline CDR1 and CDR2: MNHEY and SVGEGT. The CDR3 reads CARSYWTSNQPQHF. CDR3 DNA: TGTGCCAGAAGTTATTGGACGTCTAATCAGCCCCAGCATTTT.

CDR3 sequence (DNA): TGTGCCAGCAATTTCCGGACAGGGGGCACTGAAGCTTTCTTT. This sequence encodes CASNFRTGGTEAFF. The chain has TRBV27 and TRBJ1-1; 10 nucleotides agree with TRBD1. After removal of 7 bases from V and 4 bases from J, the junction contained 6 bases not matched to a gene. This CDR3 has 14 amino acids. Germline V CDR1 and CDR2: MNHEY, SMNVEV (reference sequence).

V gene TRBV5-1 combines with J gene TRBJ1-1; 12 nucleotides align to TRBD1. This CDR3 has 18 residues. CDR1 and CDR2 (germline): SGHRS, YFSETQ. J was trimmed by 3 bases and V by 2 bases; bases with no gene match: 11. This CDR3 is CASSLTGGTGGAYTEAFF. CDR3 in DNA: TGCGCCAGCAGCTTAACGGGAGGGACAGGGGGCGCCTACACTGAAGCTTTCTTT. Based on the CDR3 plus reference TRBV5-1 and TRBJ1-1, the full variable domain is KAGVTQTPRYLIKTRGQQVTLSCSPISGHRSVSWYQQTPGQGLQFLFEYFSETQRNKGNFPGRFSGRQFSNSRSEMNVSTLELGDSALYLCASSLTGGTGGAYTEAFFGQGTRLTVV.

This chain connects TRBV9 to TRBJ1-1; a weak D match, TRBD1 (6 bases). The V gene's germline CDR1 is SGDLS and CDR2 YYNGEE. Trimming left V 4 bases short and J 4 bases short, with 17 bases between. The CDR3 runs 15 residues. DNA for the CDR3: TGTGCCAGCAGCCCCCTAGGAGGAGGGGGCACTGAAGCTTTCTTT. Its translation is CASSPLGGGGTEAFF.

The V gene is TRBV20-1, the J gene TRBJ1-3; no clear D gene. The V and J ends lost 3 bases and 6 bases respectively, with 12 bases between them. The CDR3 has 13 residues. Per germline, CDR1 DFQATT and CDR2 SNEGSKA (reference sequence). This CDR3 is CSASLRAENTIYF. CDR3 DNA sequence: TGCAGTGCTAGCCTCCGGGCGGAAAACACCATATATTTT.

The V and J genes are TRBV7-2 and TRBJ1-1; D is uncertain. Trimming took 4 bases from V and 10 from J, leaving 19 bases between them. The CDR3 runs 14 residues. Germline-derived CDR1 and CDR2 are SGHTA and FQGNSA. The CDR3 sequence is CASSSHRIALRAFF. As DNA, the CDR3 is TGTGCCAGCAGCTCGCATCGAATCGCTTTACGAGCTTTCTTT.

The chain links TRBV20-1 to TRBJ2-2; D gene unclear. The germline V and J ends were trimmed by 7 bases and 1 base, with 7 bases remaining between them. CDR1 is DFQATT, CDR2 SNEGSKA, per germline (reference sequence). This CDR3 has 12 amino acids. DNA for the CDR3: TGCAGTGGGTTGCGGAACACCGGGGAGCTGTTTTTT. This codes for CSGLRNTGELFF.

The table lists this clonotype with many counts. The genes are TRBV6-1 and TRBJ2-2; weak D call: TRBD2 (5 bases). The length of the CDR3 is 12 residues. Per the germline V gene, CDR1 is MNHNS and CDR2 is SASEGT. Trimming cost V 7 bases and J 6 bases, with 9 bases left between them. The CDR3 protein is CASTRDAGELFF. The CDR3 coding sequence is TGTGCCAGCACTCGGGATGCCGGGGAGCTGTTTTTT.

This clonotype has ten or more counts. The rearrangement links TRBV6-5 to TRBJ1-5, with no clear D. Germline V gene sequence: CDR1 MNHEY, CDR2 SVGAGI. Trimming took 11 bases from V and 6 from J, leaving 26 bases between them. The CDR3 sequence is 16 residues long. The CDR3 reads CAGSPRQSGEIQPQHF. CDR3 sequence (DNA): TGTGCCGGCTCTCCCAGGCAGTCGGGTGAGATTCAGCCCCAGCATTTT.

The chain recombines TRBV18 with TRBJ1-2; 7 bases line up with TRBD1. V dropped 5 bases and J dropped 12; count of bases not matched to a gene: 9. CDR1 and CDR2 from the germline V gene are KGHSH and LQKENI. The CDR3 totals 12 residues. As DNA, the CDR3 is TGTGCCAGCTCATCAGACAGGGCGGGCCACACCTTC. Amino acid sequence: CASSSDRAGHTF.

Only a few counts were recorded for this clonotype. V and J are TRBV4-3 and TRBJ1-1; 9 nucleotides align to TRBD1. The CDR3 extends over 14 amino acids. V lost 7 bases and J lost 4; bases outside the gene matches: 7. Germline lookup yields CDR1 LGHNA and CDR2 YSLEER. Written as DNA, the CDR3 is TGCGCCAGCACACAAGGGGGACAGGGCACTGAAGCTTTCTTT. Translation gives CASTQGGQGTEAFF.

A remark on this clonotype: Likely a read error: the CDR3 ends without its conserved phenylalanine or tryptophan. The chain links TRBV5-1 to TRBJ1-2, with D hard to call. From germline, CDR1 is SGHRS and CDR2 YFSETQ. This CDR3 is built from 15 residues. Trimming left V 1 base short and J 6 bases short, with 16 bases between. The CDR3 sequence: CASSLKPAMGDGYTL. In DNA form, the CDR3 reads TGCGCCAGCAGCTTGAAACCGGCTATGGGTGATGGCTACACCCTC.

In its sample, this clonotype was seen a few times. The genes are TRBV10-3 and TRBJ2-1; weak D call: TRBD2 (6 bases). Germline lookup yields CDR1 ENHRY and CDR2 SYGVKD. V was cut by 5 bases and J by 9 bases, with 17 bases left in between. The CDR3 covers 14 residues. The CDR3 here is CAISRDSLGREQFF. CDR3 in DNA: TGTGCCATCAGTAGGGACTCCTTAGGTCGTGAGCAGTTCTTC.

This clonotype has just a few counts. This chain connects TRBV29-1 to TRBJ2-7; D ambiguous. The ends were cut back, 4 bases at V and 5 bases at J, with 6 bases in the middle. The CDR3 is 10 amino acids. CDR1 SQVTM and CDR2 ANQGSEA come from the germline V gene. For the CDR3, the DNA is TGCAGCGTTGGGAATAACGAGCAGTACTTC. Protein: CSVGNNEQYF.

This clonotype was counted between two and nine times. The J gene is TRBJ1-1, the V gene TRBV29-1, with unresolved D. CDR1 and CDR2 (germline): SQVTM, ANQGSEA. The germline V and J ends were trimmed by 0 bases and 6 bases, with 14 bases remaining between them. This CDR3 spans 14 amino acids. The CDR3 bases are TGCAGCGTTGAAGATCCCGAGGCCCCTTCTGAAGCTTTCTTT. Translation: CSVEDPEAPSEAFF.

This clonotype was found a few times. This rearrangement joins TRBV20-1 to TRBJ2-3, with D perhaps TRBD2 (6 bases). V was shortened by 3 bases and J by 2 bases, with 18 bases between the two germline ends. This CDR3 has 16 amino acids. Germline values: CDR1 DFQATT, CDR2 SNEGSKA (reference sequence). This chain's CDR3 is CSARGLGGEFTDTQYF. CDR3 nucleotide sequence: TGCAGTGCTAGGGGGCTTGGCGGGGAGTTCACAGATACGCAGTATTTT.

Many counts were recorded for this clonotype. The J gene is TRBJ2-1, the V gene TRBV29-1; D is unresolved. The CDR3 runs to 13 residues. The ends were cut back, 2 bases at V and 1 base at J, with 6 bases in the middle. Germline CDR1 reads SQVTM; CDR2 reads ANQGSEA. CDR3: CSVEFRSYNEQFF. The CDR3 nucleotides are TGCAGCGTTGAATTCAGGTCCTACAATGAGCAGTTCTTC.

The chain uses TRBV19 and TRBJ1-1; 7 bases align to TRBD1. The CDR3 has 15 amino acids. Germline CDR1 and CDR2: LNHDA and SQIVND (reference sequence). The J segment lost 11 bases and the V segment lost 5 bases, leaving 17 bases of the junction unmatched. As DNA, the CDR3 is TGTGCCAGTAGTCCCCAACCAGGACCGGGACAGTTGGCTTTCTTT. It specifies CASSPQPGPGQLAFF.

Note on this clonotype: At one end the junction does not follow the germline gene, possibly because of a read error. The chain combines TRBV6-5 with TRBJ2-2; 7 positions agree with TRBD1. Germline CDR1 and CDR2: MNHEY and SVGAGI. The CDR3 runs to 13 residues. The CDR3 nucleotides are TGTGCCAGCACCCGCACAGGGGTCGGGGAGATGTTTTTT. Its translation: CASTRTGVGEMFF.

The chain links TRBV4-2 to TRBJ2-1, with 11 bases identical to TRBD2. Trimming cost V 3 bases and J 8 bases; bases outside gene matches: 6. The CDR3 extends over 15 amino acids. Germline loops: CDR1 LGHNA, CDR2 YNFKEQ. The CDR3 coding sequence is TGTGCCAGCAGCCAGTCTAGCGGGAGGAATGATGAGCAGTTCTTC. Translating it yields CASSQSSGRNDEQFF.

The V gene is TRBV9, the J gene TRBJ1-2; no reliable D call. Germline-derived CDR1 and CDR2 are SGDLS and YYNGEE. With 3 bases removed from V and 6 bases from J, the gap between germline ends came to 12 bases. This CDR3 has 13 amino acids. The CDR3 nucleotides read TGTGCCAGCAGCGGATACCTTAGGCATGGCTACACCTTC. The encoded protein is CASSGYLRHGYTF.

This chain links TRBV4-3 with TRBJ2-7; D is possibly TRBD1 (5 bases). V lost 0 bases to trimming and J lost 0 bases, with 21 bases between them. The CDR3 extends over 19 amino acids. The germline gives CDR1 LGHNA, CDR2 YSLEER. This CDR3 reads CASSQDFGATRDSSYEQYF. CDR3 DNA: TGCGCCAGCAGCCAAGATTTTGGGGCAACCAGGGATAGCTCCTACGAGCAGTACTTC.